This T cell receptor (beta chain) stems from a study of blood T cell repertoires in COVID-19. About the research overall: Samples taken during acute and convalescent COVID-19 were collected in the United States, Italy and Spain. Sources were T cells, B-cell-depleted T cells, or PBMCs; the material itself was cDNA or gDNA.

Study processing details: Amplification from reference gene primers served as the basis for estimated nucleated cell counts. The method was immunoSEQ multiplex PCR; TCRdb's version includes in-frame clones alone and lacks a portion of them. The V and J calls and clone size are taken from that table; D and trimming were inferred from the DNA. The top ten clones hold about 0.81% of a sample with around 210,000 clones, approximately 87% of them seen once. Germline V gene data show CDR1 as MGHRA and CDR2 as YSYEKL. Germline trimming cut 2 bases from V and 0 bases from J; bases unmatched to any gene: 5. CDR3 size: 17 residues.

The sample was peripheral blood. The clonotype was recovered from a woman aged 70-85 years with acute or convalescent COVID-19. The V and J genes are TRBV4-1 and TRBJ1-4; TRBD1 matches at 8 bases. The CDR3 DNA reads TGCGCCAGCAGCCAACCTTCGGGACAGGCAACTAATGAAAAACTGTTTTTT. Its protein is CASSQPSGQATNEKLFF.